One and the same sample provided the 15 T cell receptor beta chains below, sequenced in a study of T-cell memory formation after mild COVID-19. TCRdb re-called the 5' RACE reads with MiXCR, one entry per CDR3 protein. The sample comprises approximately 410,000 distinct CDR3 sequences, 23% of which are singletons, and around 13% rests with the top ten. The sample comprised PBMCs or a T cell subset sorted from them (not recorded which). The receptors shown here come from an adult woman who had mild COVID-19 (a few samples of this study predate the infection). Cell type and time point are not known.

The chain has TRBV20-1 and TRBJ2-3; 13 bases fit TRBD2. CDR1 is DFQATT and CDR2 is SNEGSKA in the germline V gene (reference sequence). V trimming: 4 bases; J trimming: 2 bases; junction bases outside the gene matches: 3. This CDR3 comprises 15 residues. In DNA form, the CDR3 reads TGCAGTGCTACCGGGACTAGCGGGAACACAGATACGCAGTATTTT. As protein: CSATGTSGNTDTQYF.

The chain joins TRBV3-1 to TRBJ1-2, with a weak D call TRBD1 (5 bases). In germline, CDR1 is LGHDT, CDR2 YNNKEL (reference sequence). The CDR3 contains 15 residues. V lost 3 bases and J 7 bases, leaving 18 bases between the germline ends. The CDR3 nucleotides read TGTGCCAGCAGCCACCCGAGGGGAAGAATGAGTGGCTACACCTTC. Protein sequence: CASSHPRGRMSGYTF.

This clonotype was seen only a few times. The chain carries TRBV20-1 and TRBJ1-5, with D unclear. V was trimmed by 1 base and J by 4 bases, leaving 8 bases between them. Germline V gene data show CDR1 as DFQATT and CDR2 as SNEGSKA (reference sequence). The length of the CDR3 is 13 residues. Here the CDR3 DNA reads TGCAGTGCTAGAGTGGGCCCGAATCAGCCCCAGCATTTT. This encodes CSARVGPNQPQHF.

The rearrangement uses TRBV9 and TRBJ2-1; 7 bases line up with TRBD1. V trimming: 0 bases; J trimming: 5 bases; junction bases outside the gene matches: 14. The germline V gene encodes CDR1 SGDLS and CDR2 YYNGEE. This CDR3 is 18 amino acids long. The CDR3 DNA reads as TGTGCCAGCAGCGTAGGGAATTACCTCGACAGGGATGACAATGAGCAGTTCTTC. This encodes CASSVGNYLDRDDNEQFF.

The chain recombines TRBV24-1 with TRBJ1-5, with 9 bases lining up with TRBD1. The CDR3 loop spans 16 amino acids. J gave up 7 bases and V 7 bases, and 13 bases lay outside the gene matches. The germline V gene encodes CDR1 KGHDR and CDR2 SFDVKD. The CDR3 is CATSATGTGFGQPQHF. CDR3 coding DNA: TGTGCCACCAGCGCCACCGGGACAGGGTTTGGGCAGCCCCAGCATTTT.

A single count supports this clonotype. The chain carries TRBV20-1 and TRBJ1-2, with D possibly matching TRBD1 (6 bases). The CDR3 totals 14 residues. Trimming pared 4 bases from V and 4 bases from J, leaving 16 bases between. The germline V gene encodes CDR1 DFQATT and CDR2 SNEGSKA (reference sequence). The CDR3 region is CSAIGQPSGYGYTF. DNA for the CDR3: TGCAGTGCTATTGGACAGCCAAGCGGCTATGGCTACACCTTC.

This clonotype showed up just a few times. The chain couples TRBV6-2 or TRBV6-3 to TRBJ2-2; D tentatively fits TRBD1 or TRBD2 (5 bases each). Trimming removed 7 bases from V and 3 bases from J, with 15 bases in between. The germline V gene encodes CDR1 MNHEY and CDR2 SVGEGT. This CDR3 region has 15 residues. CDR3: CASTWGSLDTGELFF. Written as DNA, the CDR3 is TGTGCCAGCACGTGGGGGAGTTTGGACACCGGGGAGCTGTTTTTT.

Details on this clonotype: The junction does not match germline at one end; this may be a read error. The genes are TRBV7-7 and TRBJ2-1; the D is unclear. Per germline, CDR1 SSHAT and CDR2 FNYEAQ (reference sequence). The CDR3 has 13 amino acids. The CDR3 DNA is TGTGCTAGCAGCTATTCCGGGCCGAATGAGCAGTTCTTC. Protein product: CASSYSGPNEQFF. The full variable domain, completed using reference TRBV7-7 and TRBJ2-1, is GAGVSQSPRYKVTKRGQDVTLRCDPISSHATLYWYQQALGQGPEFLTYFNYEAQPDKSGLPSDRFSAERPEGSISTLTIQRTEQRDSAMYRCASSYSGPNEQFFGPGTRLTVL.

This chain uses TRBV12-3 or TRBV12-4 with TRBJ1-2; TRBD1 is a possible D gene (5 bases). V was cut by 10 bases and J by 3 bases, with 18 bases left in between. The CDR3 extends over 14 amino acids. CDR3: CAICPAGGDYGYTF. The CDR3 DNA reads as TGTGCCATCTGCCCTGCCGGGGGGGACTATGGCTACACCTTC.

This clonotype was observed at least ten times. The chain carries TRBV20-1 and TRBJ2-1; 9 nucleotides line up with TRBD1. Trimming removed 6 bases from V and 9 bases from J; junction bases left unmatched: 15. The CDR3 spans 15 residues. Germline CDR1 is DFQATT and CDR2 is SNEGSKA (reference sequence). CDR3 coding DNA: TGCAGTGCGAGTCCGGGACAGGGCTTAGCAAGTGAGCAGTTCTTC. Translating it yields CSASPGQGLASEQFF.

As to this clonotype: One end of the junction fails to match germline, which may point to a read error. V and J are TRBV7-7 and TRBJ2-1; no clear D. The CDR3 runs to 15 residues. Germline lookup yields CDR1 SSHAT and CDR2 FNYEAQ (reference sequence). As DNA, the CDR3 is TGTGCTAGCAGCTTAATGGCTAGCTCCTACAATGAGCAGTTCTTC. It encodes CASSLMASSYNEQFF.

This sequence joins TRBV20-1 and TRBJ2-7; TRBD1 matches 7 bases. The CDR3 is made up of 14 amino acids. Germline V gene lookup returns CDR1 DFQATT and CDR2 SNEGSKA (reference sequence). V lost 1 base and J lost 3; bases outside the gene matches: 6. The CDR3 sequence: CSARVVRGSYEQYF. CDR3 sequence (DNA): TGCAGTGCTAGAGTCGTCAGGGGGAGCTACGAGCAGTACTTC.

This clonotype has more than one count but fewer than ten. This chain uses TRBV20-1 with TRBJ1-5, with 8 bases lining up with TRBD1. The CDR3 runs to 16 residues. Looked up from germline, CDR1 is DFQATT and CDR2 is SNEGSKA (reference sequence). V lost 5 bases to trimming and J lost 6 bases; unmatched junction nucleotides: 15. The CDR3 coding sequence is TGCAGTGCTCCTGGACAGGGCGATCGGGTTAGTCAGCCCCAGCATTTT. Protein: CSAPGQGDRVSQPQHF.

This clonotype was detected a few times. The chain links TRBV3-1 to TRBJ1-1; D is unresolved. Germline V lookup: CDR1 LGHDT, CDR2 YNNKEL (reference sequence). V lost 1 base and J 6 bases, leaving 9 bases between the germline ends. The CDR3 is 13 amino acids. The CDR3 nucleotides read TGTGCCAGCAGCCAAGTTCGGGGAGCTGAAGCTTTCTTT. Amino acids: CASSQVRGAEAFF.

This clonotype has more than one count but fewer than ten. The chain carries TRBV20-1 and TRBJ2-1, with a possible D match to TRBD1 (6 bases). The CDR3 length is 15 residues. CDR1 DFQATT and CDR2 SNEGSKA come from the germline V gene (reference sequence). V was pared by 5 bases and J by 0 bases, with 14 bases between. Written as DNA, the CDR3 is TGCAGTGCTTCGCGTGGGGGCAGCTCCTACAATGAGCAGTTCTTC. This codes for CSASRGGSSYNEQFF.